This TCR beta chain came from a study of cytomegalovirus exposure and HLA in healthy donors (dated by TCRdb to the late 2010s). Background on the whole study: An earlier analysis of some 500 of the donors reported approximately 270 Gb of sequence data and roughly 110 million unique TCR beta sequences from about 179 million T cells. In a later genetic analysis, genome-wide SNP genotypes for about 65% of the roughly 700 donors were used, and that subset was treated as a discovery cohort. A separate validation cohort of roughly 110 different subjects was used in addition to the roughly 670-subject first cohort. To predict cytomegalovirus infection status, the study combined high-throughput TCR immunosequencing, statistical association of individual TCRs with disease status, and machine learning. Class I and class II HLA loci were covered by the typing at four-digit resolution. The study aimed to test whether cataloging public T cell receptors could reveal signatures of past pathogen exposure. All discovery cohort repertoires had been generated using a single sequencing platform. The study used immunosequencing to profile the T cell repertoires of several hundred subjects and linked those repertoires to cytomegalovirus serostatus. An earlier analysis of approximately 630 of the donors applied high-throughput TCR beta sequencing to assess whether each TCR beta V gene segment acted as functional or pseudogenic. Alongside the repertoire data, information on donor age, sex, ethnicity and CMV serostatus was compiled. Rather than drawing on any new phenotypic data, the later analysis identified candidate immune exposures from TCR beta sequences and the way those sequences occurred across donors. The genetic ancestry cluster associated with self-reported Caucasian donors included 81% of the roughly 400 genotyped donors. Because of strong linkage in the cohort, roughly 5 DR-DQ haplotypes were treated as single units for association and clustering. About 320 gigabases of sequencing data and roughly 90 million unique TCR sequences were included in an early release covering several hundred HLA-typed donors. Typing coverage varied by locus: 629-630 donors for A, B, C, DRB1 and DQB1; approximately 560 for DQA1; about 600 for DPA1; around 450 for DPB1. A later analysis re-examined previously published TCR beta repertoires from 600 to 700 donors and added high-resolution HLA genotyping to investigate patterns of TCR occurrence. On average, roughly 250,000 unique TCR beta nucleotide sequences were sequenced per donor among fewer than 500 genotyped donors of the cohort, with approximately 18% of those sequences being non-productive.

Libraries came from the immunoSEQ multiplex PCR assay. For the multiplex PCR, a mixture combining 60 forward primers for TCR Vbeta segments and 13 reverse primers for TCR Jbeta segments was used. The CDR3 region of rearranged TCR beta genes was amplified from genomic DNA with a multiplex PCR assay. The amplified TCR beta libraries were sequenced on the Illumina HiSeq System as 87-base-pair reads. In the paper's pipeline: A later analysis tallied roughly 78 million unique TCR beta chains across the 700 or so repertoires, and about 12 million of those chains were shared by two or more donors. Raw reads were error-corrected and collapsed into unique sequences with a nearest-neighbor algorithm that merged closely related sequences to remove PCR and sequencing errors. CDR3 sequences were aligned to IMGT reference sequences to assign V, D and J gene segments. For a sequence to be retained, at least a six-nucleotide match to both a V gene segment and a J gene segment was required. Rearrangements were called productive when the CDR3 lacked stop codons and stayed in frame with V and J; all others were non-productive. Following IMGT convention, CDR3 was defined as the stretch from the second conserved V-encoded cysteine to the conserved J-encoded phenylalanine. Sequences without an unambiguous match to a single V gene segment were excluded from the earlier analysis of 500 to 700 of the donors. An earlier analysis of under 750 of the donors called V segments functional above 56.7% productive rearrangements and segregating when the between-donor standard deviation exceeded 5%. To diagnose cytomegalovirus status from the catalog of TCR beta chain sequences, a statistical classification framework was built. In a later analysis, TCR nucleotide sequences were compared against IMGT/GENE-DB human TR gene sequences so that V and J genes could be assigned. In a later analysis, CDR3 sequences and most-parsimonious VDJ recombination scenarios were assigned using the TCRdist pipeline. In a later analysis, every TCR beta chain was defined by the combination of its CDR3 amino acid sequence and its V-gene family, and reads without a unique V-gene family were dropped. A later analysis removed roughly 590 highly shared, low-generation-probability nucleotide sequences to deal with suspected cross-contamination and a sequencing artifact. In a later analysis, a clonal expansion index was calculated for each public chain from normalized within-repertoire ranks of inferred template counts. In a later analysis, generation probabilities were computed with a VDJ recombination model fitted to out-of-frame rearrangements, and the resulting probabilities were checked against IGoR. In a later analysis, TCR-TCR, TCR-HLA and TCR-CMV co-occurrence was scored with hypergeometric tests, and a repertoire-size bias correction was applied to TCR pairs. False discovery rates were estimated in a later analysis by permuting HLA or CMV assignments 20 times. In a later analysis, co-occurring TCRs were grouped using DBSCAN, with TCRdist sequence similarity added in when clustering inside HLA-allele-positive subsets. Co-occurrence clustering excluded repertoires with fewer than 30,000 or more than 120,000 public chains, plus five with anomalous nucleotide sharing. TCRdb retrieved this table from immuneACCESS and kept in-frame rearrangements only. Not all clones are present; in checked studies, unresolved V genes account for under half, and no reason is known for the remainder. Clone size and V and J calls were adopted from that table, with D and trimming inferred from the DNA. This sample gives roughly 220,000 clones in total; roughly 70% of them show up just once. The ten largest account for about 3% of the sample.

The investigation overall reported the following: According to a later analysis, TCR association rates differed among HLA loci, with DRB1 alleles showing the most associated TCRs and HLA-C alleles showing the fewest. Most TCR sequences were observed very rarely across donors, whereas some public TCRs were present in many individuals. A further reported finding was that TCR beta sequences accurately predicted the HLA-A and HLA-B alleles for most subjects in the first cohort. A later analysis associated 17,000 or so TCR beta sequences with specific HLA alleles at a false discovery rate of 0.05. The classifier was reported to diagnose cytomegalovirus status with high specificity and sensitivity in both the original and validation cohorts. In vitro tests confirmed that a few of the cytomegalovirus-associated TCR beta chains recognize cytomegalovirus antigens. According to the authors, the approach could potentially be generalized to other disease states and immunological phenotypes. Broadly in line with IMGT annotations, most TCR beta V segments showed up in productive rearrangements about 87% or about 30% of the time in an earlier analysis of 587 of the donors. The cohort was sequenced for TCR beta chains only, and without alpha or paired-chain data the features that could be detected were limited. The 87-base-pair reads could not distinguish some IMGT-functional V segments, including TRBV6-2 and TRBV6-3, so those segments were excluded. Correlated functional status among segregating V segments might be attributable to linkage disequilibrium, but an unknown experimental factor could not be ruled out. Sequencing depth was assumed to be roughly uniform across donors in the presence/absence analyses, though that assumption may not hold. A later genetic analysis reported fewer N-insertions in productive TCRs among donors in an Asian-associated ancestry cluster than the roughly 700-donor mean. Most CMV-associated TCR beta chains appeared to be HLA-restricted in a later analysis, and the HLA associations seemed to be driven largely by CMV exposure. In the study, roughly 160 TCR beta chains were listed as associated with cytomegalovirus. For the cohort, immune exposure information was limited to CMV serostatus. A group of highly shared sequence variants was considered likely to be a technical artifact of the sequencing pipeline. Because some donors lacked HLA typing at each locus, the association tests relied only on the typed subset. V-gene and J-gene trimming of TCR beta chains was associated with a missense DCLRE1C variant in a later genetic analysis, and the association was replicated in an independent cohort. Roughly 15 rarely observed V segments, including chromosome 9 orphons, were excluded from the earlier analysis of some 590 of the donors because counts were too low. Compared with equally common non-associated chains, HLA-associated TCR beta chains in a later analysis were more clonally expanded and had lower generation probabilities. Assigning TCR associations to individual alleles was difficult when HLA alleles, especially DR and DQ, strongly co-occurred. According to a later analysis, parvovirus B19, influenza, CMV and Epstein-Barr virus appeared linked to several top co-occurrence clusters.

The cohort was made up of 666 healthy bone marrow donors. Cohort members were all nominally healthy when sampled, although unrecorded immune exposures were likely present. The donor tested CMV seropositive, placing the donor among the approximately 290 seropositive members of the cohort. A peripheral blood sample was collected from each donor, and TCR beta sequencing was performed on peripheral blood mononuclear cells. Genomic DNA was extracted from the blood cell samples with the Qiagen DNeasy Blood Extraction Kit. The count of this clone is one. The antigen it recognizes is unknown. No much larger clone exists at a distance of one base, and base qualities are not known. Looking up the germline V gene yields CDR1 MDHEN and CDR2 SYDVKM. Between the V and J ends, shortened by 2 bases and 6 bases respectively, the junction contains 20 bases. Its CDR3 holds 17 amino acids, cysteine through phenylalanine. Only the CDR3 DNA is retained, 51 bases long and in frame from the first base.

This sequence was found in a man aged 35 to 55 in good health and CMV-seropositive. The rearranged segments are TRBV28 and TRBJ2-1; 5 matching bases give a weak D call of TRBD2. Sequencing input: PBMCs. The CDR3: CASSLLASLARSNEQFF. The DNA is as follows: TGTGCCAGCAGTTTACTCGCTAGCCTGGCCCGGAGCAATGAGCAGTTCTTC.